What follows describes a single T cell receptor (beta chain). The authors' processing: Estimation of nucleated cell counts was performed using reference gene primer amplification. Sequenced by immunoSEQ multiplex PCR; TCRdb stores in-frame clones only, minus some. V and J calls plus clone size are reproduced from that table; the DNA served to infer D and trimming. The table lists 80,000 or so clones, more than 75% of them singletons. The data are from a study of blood T cell repertoires in COVID-19. Study-level background: The samples span acute and convalescent COVID-19 from the United States, Italy and Spain. Sample material is recorded as cDNA or gDNA derived from T cells, B-cell-depleted T cells, or PBMCs.

J gave up 4 bases and V 0 bases, and 14 bases lay outside the gene matches. The germline V gene has CDR1 MGHRA and CDR2 YSYEKL. This CDR3 is 19 amino acids long. The clonotype originates from a human donor in a cohort sampled during active COVID-19. The chain is built from TRBV4-1 and TRBJ1-4; 7 nucleotides match TRBD1. The sequenced sample consisted of peripheral blood. CDR3 loop: CASSQEQGLGSLLNEKLFF. The CDR3 nucleotides are TGCGCCAGCAGCCAAGAACAGGGGCTCGGATCTCTCCTTAATGAAAAACTGTTTTTT.